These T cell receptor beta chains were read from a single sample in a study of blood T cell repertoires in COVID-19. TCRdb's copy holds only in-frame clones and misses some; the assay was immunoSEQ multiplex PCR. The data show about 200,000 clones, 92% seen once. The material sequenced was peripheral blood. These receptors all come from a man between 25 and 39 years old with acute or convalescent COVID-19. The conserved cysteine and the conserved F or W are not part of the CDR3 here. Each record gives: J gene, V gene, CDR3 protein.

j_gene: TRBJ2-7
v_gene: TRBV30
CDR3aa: AWSVQVFDEQY

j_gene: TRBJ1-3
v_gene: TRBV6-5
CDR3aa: AAKGAFGNTIY

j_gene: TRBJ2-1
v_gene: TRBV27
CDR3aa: ASSTFSDLYNEQF

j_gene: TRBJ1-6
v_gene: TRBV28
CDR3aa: ASSSQQGGYSPLH

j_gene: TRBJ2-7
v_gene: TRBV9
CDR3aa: ASSVAGGRESEQY

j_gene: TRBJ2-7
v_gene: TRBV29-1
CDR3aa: SVGQGFYEQY

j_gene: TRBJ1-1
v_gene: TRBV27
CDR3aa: ASSLSLGGTEAF

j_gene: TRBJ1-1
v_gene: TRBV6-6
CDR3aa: ASSPHNTGKVNTEAF

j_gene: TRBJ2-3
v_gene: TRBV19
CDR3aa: ASSTGLAGGGDTQY

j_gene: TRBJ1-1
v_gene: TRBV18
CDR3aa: ASSPPTGRGTEAF

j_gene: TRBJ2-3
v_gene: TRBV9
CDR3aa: ASSHPGGLTDTQY